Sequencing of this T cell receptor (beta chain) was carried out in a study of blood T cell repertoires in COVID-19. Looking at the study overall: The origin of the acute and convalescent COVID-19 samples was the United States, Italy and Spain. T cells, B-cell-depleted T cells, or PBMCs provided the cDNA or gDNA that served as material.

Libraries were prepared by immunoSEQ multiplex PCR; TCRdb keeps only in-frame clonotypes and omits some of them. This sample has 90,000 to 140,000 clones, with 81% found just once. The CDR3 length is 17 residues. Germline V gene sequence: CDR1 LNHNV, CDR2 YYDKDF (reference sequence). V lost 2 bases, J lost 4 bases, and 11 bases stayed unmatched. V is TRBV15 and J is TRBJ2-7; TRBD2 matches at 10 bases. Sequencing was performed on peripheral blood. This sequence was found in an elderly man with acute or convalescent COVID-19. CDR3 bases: TGTGCCACCAGCAGACCGAAAGCCGGGACTAGCGCATACGAGCAGTACTTC. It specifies CATSRPKAGTSAYEQYF.